This TCR beta chain is from a study of vaccination effects on CD4 cells after COVID-19. The assay was immunoSEQ multiplex PCR, and TCRdb's table has in-frame clones only and misses some. The repertoire holds about 28,000 clones, 55% to 65% seen once, with under 10% in the top ten. Broader study findings: By a late point after vaccination, infection- and vaccine-induced clones had shrunk markedly through clonal contraction.

Investigators separated out CD4+ T cells once around 9 days of culture had passed. Comment on this clone: Its specificity is unknown.

Germline values: CDR1 SGHNT, CDR2 YYREEE (reference sequence). Trimming took off 0 bases at V and 4 bases at J, with 7 bases between the two ends. The CDR3 contains 13 residues. The sequence came from a human donor who received a COVID-19 vaccine. This material consisted of CD4+ T cells from PBMCs cultured without peptide, taken before COVID-19 vaccination. J is TRBJ1-2 and V is TRBV5-4; D is ambiguous. CDR3: CASSLGTTYGYTF. Here the CDR3 DNA reads TGTGCCAGCAGCTTGGGGACTACCTATGGCTACACCTTC.